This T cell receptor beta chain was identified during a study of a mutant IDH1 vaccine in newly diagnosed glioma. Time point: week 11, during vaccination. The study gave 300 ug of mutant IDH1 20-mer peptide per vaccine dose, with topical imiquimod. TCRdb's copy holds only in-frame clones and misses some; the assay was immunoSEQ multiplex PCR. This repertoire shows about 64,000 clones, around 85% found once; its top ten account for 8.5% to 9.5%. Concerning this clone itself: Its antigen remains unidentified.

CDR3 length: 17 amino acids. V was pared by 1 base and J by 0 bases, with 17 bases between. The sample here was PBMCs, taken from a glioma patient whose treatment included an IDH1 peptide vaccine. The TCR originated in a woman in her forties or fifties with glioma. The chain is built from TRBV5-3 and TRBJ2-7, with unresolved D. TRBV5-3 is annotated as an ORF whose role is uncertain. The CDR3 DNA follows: TGTGCCAGAAGCTTGTTCTTCCAGATTTTGAGCTCCTACGAGCAGTACTTC. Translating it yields CARSLFFQILSSYEQYF.